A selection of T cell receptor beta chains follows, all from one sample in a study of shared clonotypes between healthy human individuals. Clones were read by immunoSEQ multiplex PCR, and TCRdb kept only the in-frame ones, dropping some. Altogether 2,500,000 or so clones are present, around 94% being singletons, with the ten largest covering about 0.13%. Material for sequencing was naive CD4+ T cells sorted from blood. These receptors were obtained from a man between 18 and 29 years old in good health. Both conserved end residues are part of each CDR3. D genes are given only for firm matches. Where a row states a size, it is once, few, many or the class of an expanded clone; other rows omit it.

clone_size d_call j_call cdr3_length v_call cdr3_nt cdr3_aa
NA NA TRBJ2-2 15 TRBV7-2 TGTGCCAGCAGCTCGGTAGTGAGTGGTGGCGGGGAGCTGTTTTTT CASSSVVSGGGELFF
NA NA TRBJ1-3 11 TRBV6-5 TGTGCCAGCACTGAAGGAAACACCATATATTTT CASTEGNTIYF
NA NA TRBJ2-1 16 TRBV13 TGTGCCAGCAGCTCCTTCCAGAGCAGCTCCTACAATGAGCAGTTCTTC CASSSFQSSSYNEQFF
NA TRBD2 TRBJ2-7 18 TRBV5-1 TGCGCCAGCAGCCCGCTCGGCGGGAGCCCTTTGGCCCCCTACGAGCAGTACTTC CASSPLGGSPLAPYEQYF
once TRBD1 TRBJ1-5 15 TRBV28 TGTGCCAGCAGTTTACCCGACAGGGTAGGTCAGCCCCAGCATTTT CASSLPDRVGQPQHF
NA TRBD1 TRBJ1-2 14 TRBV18 TGTGCCAGCTCACCGGACAGGGGGATTTATGGCTACACCTTC CASSPDRGIYGYTF
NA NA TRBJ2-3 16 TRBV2 TGTGCCAGCAGTGCCCAACAGCGGCCTAGCACAGATACGCAGTATTTT CASSAQQRPSTDTQYF
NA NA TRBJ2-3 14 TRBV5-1 TGCGCCAGCAGCTTGGCCCCAGTATCAGATACGCAGTATTTT CASSLAPVSDTQYF
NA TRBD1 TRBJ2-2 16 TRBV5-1 TGCGCCAGCAGCGGTGGACAGGCCGCGAACACCGGGGAGCTGTTTTTT CASSGGQAANTGELFF
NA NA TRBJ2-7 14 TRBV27 TGTGCCAGCAGCCGGACCCCGGGATCCTACGAGCAGTACTTC CASSRTPGSYEQYF
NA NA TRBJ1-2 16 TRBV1 TGCACCAGCAGTCCTATATGTGTGCGAAAGACCTATGGCTACACCTTC CTSSPICVRKTYGYTF
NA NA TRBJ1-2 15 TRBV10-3 TGTGCCATCAGTGGGAGGGGAGGGGATGAAGGCGGCTACACCTTC CAISGRGGDEGGYTF
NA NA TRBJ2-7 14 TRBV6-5 TGTGCCAGCGGACGAGGAGGTAGTAAGTACGAGCAGTACTTC CASGRGGSKYEQYF
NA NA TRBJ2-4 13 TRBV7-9 TGTGCCAGCAGCCCGGGCTTCTGGAACATTCAGTACTTC CASSPGFWNIQYF
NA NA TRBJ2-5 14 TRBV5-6 TGTGCCAGCAGCTTGGTTGGATCTCAAGAGACCCAGTACTTC CASSLVGSQETQYF
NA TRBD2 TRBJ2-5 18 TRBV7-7 TGTGCTAGCAGCACGACTAGCGGGAGGCCCTTTTACCAAGAGACCCAGTACTTC CASSTTSGRPFYQETQYF
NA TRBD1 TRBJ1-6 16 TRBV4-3 TGCGCCAGCAGATCAACAGGGGGCGCGGGGCATTCACCCCTCCACTTT CASRSTGGAGHSPLHF
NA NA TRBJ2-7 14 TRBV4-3 TGCGCCAGCAGCCAAGATGATGGCGACTACGAGCAGTACTTC CASSQDDGDYEQYF
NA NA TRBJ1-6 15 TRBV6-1 TGTGCCAGCAGTGACAGGGCGACGTATAATTCACCCCTCCACTTT CASSDRATYNSPLHF
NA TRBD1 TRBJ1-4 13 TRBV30 TGTGCCTGGAGGACAGGGCGGAGTGAAAAACTGTTTTTT CAWRTGRSEKLFF
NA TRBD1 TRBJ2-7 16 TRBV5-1 TGCGCCAGCAGCTTAAGACAGGGGACCTCTTTCTACGAGCAGTACTTC CASSLRQGTSFYEQYF
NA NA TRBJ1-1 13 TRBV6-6 TGTGCCAGCAGTTACCTGGCGAACACTGAAGCTTTCTTT CASSYLANTEAFF
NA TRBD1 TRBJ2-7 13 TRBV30 TGTGCCTGGAGGCGGGACAGGGGAGACGAGCAGTACTTC CAWRRDRGDEQYF
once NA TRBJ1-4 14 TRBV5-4 TGTGCCAGCAGCCAGGGGATGACTAATGAAAAACTGTTTTTT CASSQGMTNEKLFF
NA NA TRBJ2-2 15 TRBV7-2 TGTGCCAGCAGCTTAGGGCAGCTGAACACCGGGGAGCTGTTTTTT CASSLGQLNTGELFF